The present T cell receptor beta chain was sequenced within a study of T cell changes during pregnancy in multiple sclerosis. Germline CDR1 reads MNHEY; CDR2 reads SMNVEV (reference sequence). The CDR3 extends over 13 amino acids. Trimming took off 6 bases at V and 5 bases at J, with 10 bases between the two ends. Assay used: immunoSEQ multiplex PCR; TCRdb lists only in-frame clones, some missing. The table lists just over 90,000 clones, 91% of them singletons, with around 1.7% in the top ten. The V and J genes are TRBV27 and TRBJ2-2; weak D call: TRBD1 (5 bases). The clonotype was recovered from a female donor in good health, enrolled as a control in a pregnancy study. This material consisted of peripheral blood, taken after pregnancy. CDR3: CASRGPRTGELFF. For the CDR3, the DNA is TGTGCCAGCAGGGGGCCGAGGACCGGGGAGCTGTTTTTT.